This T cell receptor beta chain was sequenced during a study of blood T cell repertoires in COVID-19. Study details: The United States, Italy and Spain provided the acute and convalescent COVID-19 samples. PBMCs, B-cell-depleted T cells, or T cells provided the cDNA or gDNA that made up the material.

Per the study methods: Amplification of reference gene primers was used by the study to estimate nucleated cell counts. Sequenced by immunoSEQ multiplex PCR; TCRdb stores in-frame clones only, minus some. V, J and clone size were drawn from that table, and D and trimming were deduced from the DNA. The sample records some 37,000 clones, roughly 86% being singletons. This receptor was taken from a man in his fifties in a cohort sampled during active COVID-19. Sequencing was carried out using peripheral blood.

Here the CDR3 DNA reads TGTGCCAGCAGTCGCCGACAGGGTAGGGAAAAACTGTTTTTT. Translated, it gives CASSRRQGREKLFF. This chain uses TRBV6-5 with TRBJ1-4; 7 bases match TRBD1. Trimming cost V 5 bases and J 8 bases; bases outside gene matches: 8. The V gene's germline CDR1 is MNHEY and CDR2 SVGAGI. The CDR3 runs 14 residues.